These 16 T cell receptor beta chains share one sample of origin, sequenced in a study of blood T cell repertoires in COVID-19. Using immunoSEQ multiplex PCR, the repertoire was profiled, and TCRdb retains in-frame clones only, with some absent. This sample has 190,000 or so clones; around nine tenths occur once, and the top ten carry roughly 0.85%. Sequencing used peripheral blood. These receptors came from a woman in her late teens or twenties who had recovered from COVID-19.

The genes are TRBV6-5 and TRBJ1-2; D perhaps matches TRBD1 (5 bases). V was shortened by 10 bases and J by 5 bases, with 17 bases between the two germline ends. CDR1 and CDR2 (germline): MNHEY, SVGAGI. This CDR3 contains 13 residues. DNA for the CDR3: TGTGCCACCTCAGGGCAAGGGGAATATGGCTACACCTTC. This codes for CATSGQGEYGYTF.

The chain employs TRBV24-1 and TRBJ2-2; 7 bases are shared with TRBD1. This CDR3 has 15 amino acids. The germline CDR1 and CDR2 sequences are KGHDR and SFDVKD. The ends lost 7 bases at V and 5 bases at J; junction bases unmatched: 9. In DNA, the CDR3 is TGTGCCACCAGCGACAGGGAGTTGGTTACCGGGGAGCTGTTTTTT. Its protein product is CATSDRELVTGELFF.

J is TRBJ1-2 and V is TRBV5-1; 11 bases agree with TRBD1. CDR1 SGHRS and CDR2 YFSETQ come from the germline V gene. The trim removed 4 bases at V and 4 bases at J, leaving 6 bases unmatched. The CDR3 loop spans 15 amino acids. Here the CDR3 DNA reads TGCGCCAGCAGCAGGACAGGGGGCGCTCTCTATGGCTACACCTTC. It yields the protein CASSRTGGALYGYTF. Filled out from reference TRBV5-1 and TRBJ1-2, the complete variable domain reads KAGVTQTPRYLIKTRGQQVTLSCSPISGHRSVSWYQQTPGQGLQFLFEYFSETQRNKGNFPGRFSGRQFSNSRSEMNVSTLELGDSALYLCASSRTGGALYGYTFGSGTRLTVV.

The chain has TRBV2 and TRBJ1-1; D not certain. CDR1 is SNHLY and CDR2 is FYNNEI in the germline V gene. CDR3 size: 12 residues. The V gene lost 7 bases and the J gene lost 5 bases, with 11 bases spanning the gap. CDR3 in amino acids: CASIWMRTEAFF. The CDR3 DNA sequence: TGTGCCAGCATCTGGATGAGGACTGAAGCTTTCTTT.

The rearrangement uses TRBV18 and TRBJ1-1, with unresolved D. The ends were cut back, 3 bases at V and 4 bases at J, with 12 bases in the middle. The germline CDR1 and CDR2 sequences are KGHSH and LQKENI. This CDR3 is built from 14 residues. The CDR3 protein is CASSPLMGGTEAFF. In DNA form, the CDR3 reads TGTGCCAGCTCACCTCTTATGGGAGGCACTGAAGCTTTCTTT.

The chain is built from TRBV5-5 and TRBJ1-2; D remains unclear. The length of the CDR3 is 13 residues. Trimming removed 4 bases from V and 7 bases from J, with 14 bases in between. Per germline, CDR1 SGHKS and CDR2 YYEKEE (reference sequence). Here the CDR3 reads CASSLPGSGGYTF. In DNA form, the CDR3 reads TGTGCCAGCAGCCTACCGGGTTCCGGTGGCTACACCTTC.

This sequence joins TRBV12-2 and TRBJ2-5; the D call of TRBD2 is as the table states it, not checked on the DNA. TRBV12-2 is a recognized pseudogene. The CDR3 covers 16 residues. CDR3 region: CASRHPLAELQETQYF. The CDR3 nucleotides read TGTGCAAGTCGCCACCCCCTAGCGGAGCTACAAGAGACCCAGTACTTC.

The V and J genes are TRBV21-1 and TRBJ1-4; the D call TRBD1 from the table was never checked on the DNA. TRBV21-1 has pseudogene status. The CDR3 length is 14 residues. The CDR3 DNA reads TGTGCCAGCAACCGGACAGGGGGGTTCGTAAAACTGTTTTTT. It translates to CASNRTGGFVKLFF.

The genes are TRBV19 and TRBJ1-5, with D possibly TRBD1 on 6 matching bases. V was shortened by 3 bases and J by 5 bases, with 11 bases between the two germline ends. The CDR3 covers 14 residues. CDR1 is LNHDA, CDR2 SQIVND, per germline (reference sequence). The CDR3 loop is CASSIRGAHQPQHF. In DNA form, the CDR3 reads TGTGCCAGTAGTATCCGGGGGGCACATCAGCCCCAGCATTTT. The whole variable domain, remainder taken from reference TRBV19 and TRBJ1-5, is DGGITQSPKYLFRKEGQNVTLSCEQNLNHDAMYWYRQDPGQGLRLIYYSQIVNDFQKGDIAEGYSVSREKKESFPLTVTSAQKNPTAFYLCASSIRGAHQPQHFGDGTRLSIL.

V gene TRBV15 combines with J gene TRBJ1-4; D is unclear. The CDR3 is 13 residues long. Germline-derived CDR1 and CDR2 are LNHNV and YYDKDF (reference sequence). The V and J ends lost 8 bases and 7 bases respectively, with 14 bases between them. The CDR3 DNA sequence: TGTGCCACCGCTTCTCTATCCTCTGAAAAACTGTTTTTT. This codes for CATASLSSEKLFF.

The genes are TRBV6-1 and TRBJ2-7; D is undetermined. Germline assignment: CDR1 MNHNS and CDR2 SASEGT. The V end lost 2 bases, the J end lost 3 bases, and 17 bases lay between the germline ends. The CDR3 sequence is 16 residues long. The chain's CDR3 is CASSESVGEPYYEQYV. As DNA, the CDR3 is TGTGCCAGCAGTGAAAGTGTCGGAGAGCCTTACTACGAGCAGTACGTC.

V and J are TRBV27 and TRBJ1-2; TRBD1 matches 10 bases. After removal of 8 bases from V and 7 bases from J, the junction contained 19 bases not matched to a gene. The germline CDR1 and CDR2 sequences are MNHEY and SMNVEV (reference sequence). CDR3 length equals 17 residues. The CDR3 spells CASAQSAPGQGLRGYTF. CDR3 nucleotides: TGTGCCAGCGCCCAATCCGCCCCGGGACAGGGGTTGCGTGGCTACACCTTC.

J is TRBJ2-3 and V is TRBV7-8; D perhaps matches TRBD2 (7 bases). The CDR3 is made up of 14 amino acids. Trimming took 6 bases from V and 1 from J, leaving 11 bases between them. Per the germline V gene, CDR1 is SGHVS and CDR2 is FQNEAQ. CDR3 coding DNA: TGTGCCAGCAGAGTAGGGGGGGGCACAGATACGCAGTATTTT. Translating it yields CASRVGGGTDTQYF.

A remark on this clone: Within the sample, other DNA sequences also encode this same CDR3. CDR3 region: CASSFPGNTEAFF. Written as DNA, the CDR3 is TGCGCCAGCAGCTTCCCCGGGAACACTGAAGCTTTCTTT. The chain couples TRBV5-1 to TRBJ1-1; D unresolved. CDR3 length: 13 amino acids. The germline gives CDR1 SGHRS, CDR2 YFSETQ. Trimming removed 2 bases from V and 1 base from J, with 6 bases in between.

V usage is TRBV7-9 and J usage is TRBJ1-2, with 7 nucleotides matching TRBD1. This CDR3 is 16 amino acids long. With V trimmed by 6 bases and J by 6 bases, 16 bases remained unmatched. CDR1 is SEHNR and CDR2 is FQNEAQ in the germline V gene (reference sequence). This chain's CDR3 is CASRLHRGLTGDGYTF. The DNA for the CDR3 is TGTGCCAGCAGGTTACACAGGGGCCTCACTGGGGATGGCTACACCTTC.

V is TRBV5-4 and J is TRBJ1-2; weak D call: TRBD1 (5 bases). V gave up 4 bases and J gave up 5 bases, with 18 bases separating them. Per the germline V gene, CDR1 is SGHNT and CDR2 is YYREEE (reference sequence). The CDR3 runs to 15 residues. This CDR3 reads CASSPGQNPSYGYTF. In nucleotides, the CDR3 is TGTGCCAGCAGCCCCGGACAAAATCCCTCTTATGGCTACACCTTC.